The entry that follows covers one T cell receptor beta chain sequence. Its antigen is not identified. Treatment described: some 20 received Ad26.COV2.S at low or high dose, single or two shots; a few received placebo; per-sample allocation not given. The study sampled participants on day 63 after the first vaccine or placebo injection. These data originate in a study of Ad26.COV2.S vaccination and SARS-CoV-2 variants. General study findings and limits: Substantial response breadth was reportedly seen for spike-specific CD8+ and CD4+ T cells after vaccination.

Germline CDR1 reads SEHNR; CDR2 reads FQNEAQ (reference sequence). The CDR3 is made up of 14 amino acids. J gave up 3 bases and V 5 bases, and 6 bases lay outside the gene matches. Some clones are missing from TCRdb's copy, which holds only in-frame ones; the method was immunoSEQ multiplex PCR. The data contain about 440,000 clones, about 90% of them singletons. This sequence joins TRBV7-9 and TRBJ2-7, with TRBD1 matching 8 bases. The TCR comes from a person aged 18-60 years who received the Ad26.COV2.S COVID-19 vaccine or a placebo. The sample here was peripheral blood, taken in a trial of Ad26.COV2.S vaccine versus placebo. CDR3 bases: TGTGCCAGCAGCATGGGACAGGTGAGCTACGAGCAGTACTTC. This sequence encodes CASSMGQVSYEQYF. The full variable domain, in which reference TRBV7-9 and TRBJ2-7 provide the parts outside the CDR3, is DTGVSQNPRHKITKRGQNVTFRCDPISEHNRLYWYRQTLGQGPEFLTYFQNEAQLEKSRLLSDRFSAERPKGSFSTLEIQRTEQGDSAMYLCASSMGQVSYEQYFGPGTRLTVT.